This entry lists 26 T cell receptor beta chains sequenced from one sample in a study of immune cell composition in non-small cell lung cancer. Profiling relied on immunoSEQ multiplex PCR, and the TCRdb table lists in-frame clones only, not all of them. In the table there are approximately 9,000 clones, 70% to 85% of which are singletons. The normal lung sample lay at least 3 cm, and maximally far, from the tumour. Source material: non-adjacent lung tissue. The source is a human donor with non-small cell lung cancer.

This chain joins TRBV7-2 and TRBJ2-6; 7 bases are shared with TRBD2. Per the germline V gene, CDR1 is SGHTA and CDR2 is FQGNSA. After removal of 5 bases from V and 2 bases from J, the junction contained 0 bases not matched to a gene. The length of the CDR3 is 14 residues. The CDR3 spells CASSRGAGANVLTF. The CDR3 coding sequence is TGTGCCAGCAGCCGGGGGGCTGGGGCCAACGTCCTGACTTTC. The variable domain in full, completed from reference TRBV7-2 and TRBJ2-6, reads GAGVSQSPSNKVTEKGKDVELRCDPISGHTALYWYRQSLGQGLEFLIYFQGNSAPDKSGLPSDRFSAERTGGSVSTLTIQRTQQEDSAVYLCASSRGAGANVLTFGAGSRLTVL.

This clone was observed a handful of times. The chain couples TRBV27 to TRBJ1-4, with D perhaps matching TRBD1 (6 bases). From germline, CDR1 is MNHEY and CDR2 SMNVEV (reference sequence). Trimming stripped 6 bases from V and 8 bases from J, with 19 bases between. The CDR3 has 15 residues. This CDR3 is CASREWGQGGEKLFF. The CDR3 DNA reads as TGTGCCAGCAGGGAGTGGGGGCAGGGAGGCGAAAAACTGTTTTTT.

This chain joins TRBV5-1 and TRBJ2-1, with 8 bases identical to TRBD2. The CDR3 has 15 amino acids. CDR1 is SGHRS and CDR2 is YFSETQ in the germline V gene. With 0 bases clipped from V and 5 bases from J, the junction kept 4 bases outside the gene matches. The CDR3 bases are TGCGCCAGCAGCTTGGTAGCGGGACCGAACAATGAGCAGTTCTTC. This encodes CASSLVAGPNNEQFF.

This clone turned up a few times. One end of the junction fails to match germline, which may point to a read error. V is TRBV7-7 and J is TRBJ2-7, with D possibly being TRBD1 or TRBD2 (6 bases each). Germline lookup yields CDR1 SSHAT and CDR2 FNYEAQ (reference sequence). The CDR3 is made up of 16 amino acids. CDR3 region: CASSPWSSGGGGEQYF. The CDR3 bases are TGTGCTAGCAGCCCCTGGTCTTCCGGAGGGGGTGGAGAGCAGTACTTC.

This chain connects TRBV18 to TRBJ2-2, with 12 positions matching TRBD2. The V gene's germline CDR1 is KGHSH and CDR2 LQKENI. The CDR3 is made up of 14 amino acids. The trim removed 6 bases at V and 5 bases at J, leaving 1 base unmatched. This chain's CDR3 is CASSGLAGTGELFF. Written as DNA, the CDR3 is TGTGCCAGCTCTGGACTAGCGGGGACCGGGGAGCTGTTTTTT.

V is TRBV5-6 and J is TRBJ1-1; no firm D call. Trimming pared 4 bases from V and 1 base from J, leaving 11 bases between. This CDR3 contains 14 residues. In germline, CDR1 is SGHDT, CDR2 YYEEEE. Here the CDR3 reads CASSLPTPNTEAFF. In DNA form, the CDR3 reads TGTGCCAGCAGCCTTCCGACACCGAACACTGAAGCTTTCTTT.

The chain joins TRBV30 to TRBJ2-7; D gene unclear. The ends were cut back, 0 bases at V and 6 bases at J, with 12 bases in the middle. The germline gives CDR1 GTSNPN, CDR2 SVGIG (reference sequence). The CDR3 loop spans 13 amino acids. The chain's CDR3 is CAWSVGLAVEQYF. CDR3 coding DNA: TGTGCCTGGAGTGTAGGATTGGCGGTCGAGCAGTACTTC.

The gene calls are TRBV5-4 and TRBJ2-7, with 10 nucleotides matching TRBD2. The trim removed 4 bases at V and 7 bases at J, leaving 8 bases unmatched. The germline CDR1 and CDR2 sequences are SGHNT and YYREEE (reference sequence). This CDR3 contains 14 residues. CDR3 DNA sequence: TGTGCCAGCAGCCTCTCTAGCGGGAGACGGGAGCAGTACTTC. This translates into CASSLSSGRREQYF. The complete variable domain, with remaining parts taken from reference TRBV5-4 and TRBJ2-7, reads ETGVTQSPTHLIKTRGQQVTLRCSSQSGHNTVSWYQQALGQGPQFIFQYYREEENGRGNFPPRFSGLQFPNYSSELNVNALELDDSALYLCASSLSSGRREQYFGPGTRLTVT.

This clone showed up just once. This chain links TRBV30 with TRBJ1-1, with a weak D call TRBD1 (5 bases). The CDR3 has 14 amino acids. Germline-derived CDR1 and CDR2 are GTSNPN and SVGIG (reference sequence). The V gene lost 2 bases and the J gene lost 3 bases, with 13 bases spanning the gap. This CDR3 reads CAWSQWGGDTEAFF. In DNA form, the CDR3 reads TGTGCCTGGAGTCAATGGGGCGGGGACACTGAAGCTTTCTTT. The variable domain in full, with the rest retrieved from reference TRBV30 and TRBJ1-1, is SQTIHQWPATLVQPVGSPLSLECTVEGTSNPNLYWYRQAAGRGLQLLFYSVGIGQISSEVPQNLSASRPQDRQFILSSKKLLLSDSGFYLCAWSQWGGDTEAFFGQGTRLTVV.

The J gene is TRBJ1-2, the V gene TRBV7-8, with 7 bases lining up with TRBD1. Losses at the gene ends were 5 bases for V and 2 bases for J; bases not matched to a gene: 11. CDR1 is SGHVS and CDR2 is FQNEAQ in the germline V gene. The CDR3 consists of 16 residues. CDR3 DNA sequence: TGTGCCAGCAGCCCCCAGTGGGACAGCCAAAACTATGGCTACACCTTC. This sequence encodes CASSPQWDSQNYGYTF.

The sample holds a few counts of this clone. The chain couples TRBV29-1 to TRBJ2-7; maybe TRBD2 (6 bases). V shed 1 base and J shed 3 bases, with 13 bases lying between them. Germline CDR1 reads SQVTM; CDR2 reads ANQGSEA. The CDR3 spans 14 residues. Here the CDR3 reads CSVEGGEAGYEQYF. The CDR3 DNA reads TGCAGCGTTGAAGGCGGGGAAGCGGGCTACGAGCAGTACTTC.

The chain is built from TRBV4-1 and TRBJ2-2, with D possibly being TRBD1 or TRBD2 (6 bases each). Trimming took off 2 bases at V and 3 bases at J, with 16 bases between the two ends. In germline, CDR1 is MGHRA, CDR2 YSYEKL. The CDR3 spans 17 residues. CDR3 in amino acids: CASSQSEGGFYTGELFF. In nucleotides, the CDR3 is TGCGCCAGCAGCCAATCAGAAGGGGGGTTCTACACCGGGGAGCTGTTTTTT.

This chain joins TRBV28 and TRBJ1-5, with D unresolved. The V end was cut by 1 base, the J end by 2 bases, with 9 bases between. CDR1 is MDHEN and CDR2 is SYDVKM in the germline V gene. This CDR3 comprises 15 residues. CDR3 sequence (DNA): TGTGCCAGCAGTTTATATGGTGTTGGCAATCAGCCCCAGCATTTT. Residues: CASSLYGVGNQPQHF.

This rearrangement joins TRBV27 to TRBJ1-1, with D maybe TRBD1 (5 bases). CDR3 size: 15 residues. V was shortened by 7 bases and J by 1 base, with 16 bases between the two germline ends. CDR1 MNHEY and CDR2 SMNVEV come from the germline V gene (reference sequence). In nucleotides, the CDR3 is TGTGCCAGCACCTTACGGGGGGGGTCGAACACTGAAGCTTTCTTT. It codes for CASTLRGGSNTEAFF.

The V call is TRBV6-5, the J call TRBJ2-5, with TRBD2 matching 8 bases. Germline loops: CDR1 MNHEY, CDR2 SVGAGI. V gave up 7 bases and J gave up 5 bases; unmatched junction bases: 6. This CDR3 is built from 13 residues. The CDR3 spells CASTRGGLETQYF. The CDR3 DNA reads TGTGCCAGCACCCGGGGGGGTCTGGAGACCCAGTACTTC.

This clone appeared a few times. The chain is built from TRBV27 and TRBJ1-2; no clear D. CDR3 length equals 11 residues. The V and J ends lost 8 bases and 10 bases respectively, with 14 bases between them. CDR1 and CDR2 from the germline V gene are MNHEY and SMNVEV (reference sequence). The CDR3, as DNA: TGTGCCAGCGGCCGCGCGGGGTTCTACACCTTC. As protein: CASGRAGFYTF.

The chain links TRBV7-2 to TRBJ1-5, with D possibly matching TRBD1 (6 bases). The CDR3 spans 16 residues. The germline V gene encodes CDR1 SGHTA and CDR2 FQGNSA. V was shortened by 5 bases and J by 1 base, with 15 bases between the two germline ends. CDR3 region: CASSLTTGASNQPQHF. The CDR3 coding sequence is TGTGCCAGCAGCCTGACGACGGGGGCGAGCAATCAGCCCCAGCATTTT.

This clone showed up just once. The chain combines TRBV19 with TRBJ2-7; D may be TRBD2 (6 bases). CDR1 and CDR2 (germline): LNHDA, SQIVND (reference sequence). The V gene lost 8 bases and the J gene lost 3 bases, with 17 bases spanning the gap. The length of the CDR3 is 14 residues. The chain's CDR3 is CASRPRDSLYEQYF. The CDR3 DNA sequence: TGTGCCAGTCGGCCAAGGGACTCCCTCTACGAGCAGTACTTC.

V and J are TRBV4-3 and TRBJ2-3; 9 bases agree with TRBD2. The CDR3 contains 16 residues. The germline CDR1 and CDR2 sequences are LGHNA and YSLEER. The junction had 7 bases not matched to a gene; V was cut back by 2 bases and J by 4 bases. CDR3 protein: CASSQKLAGQPDTQYF. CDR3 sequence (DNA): TGCGCCAGCAGCCAAAAACTAGCGGGCCAGCCAGATACGCAGTATTTT.

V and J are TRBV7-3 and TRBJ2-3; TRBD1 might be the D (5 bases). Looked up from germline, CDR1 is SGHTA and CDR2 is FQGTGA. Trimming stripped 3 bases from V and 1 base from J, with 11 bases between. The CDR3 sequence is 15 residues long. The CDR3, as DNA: TGTGCCAGCAGCTTGACAGACGCCCGCACAGATACGCAGTATTTT. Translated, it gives CASSLTDARTDTQYF.

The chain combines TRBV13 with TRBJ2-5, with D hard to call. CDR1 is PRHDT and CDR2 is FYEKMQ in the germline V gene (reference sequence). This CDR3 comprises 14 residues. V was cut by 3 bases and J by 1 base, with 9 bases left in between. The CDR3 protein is CASSFPTLQETQYF. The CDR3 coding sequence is TGTGCCAGCAGCTTTCCAACCCTCCAAGAGACCCAGTACTTC.

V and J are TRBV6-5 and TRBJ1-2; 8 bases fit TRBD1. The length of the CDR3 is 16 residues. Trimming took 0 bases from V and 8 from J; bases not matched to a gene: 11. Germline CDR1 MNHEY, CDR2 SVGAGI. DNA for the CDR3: TGTGCCAGCAGTTACTCGAATGCAGGGGGCGCCGGGGGCTACACCTTC. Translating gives CASSYSNAGGAGGYTF.

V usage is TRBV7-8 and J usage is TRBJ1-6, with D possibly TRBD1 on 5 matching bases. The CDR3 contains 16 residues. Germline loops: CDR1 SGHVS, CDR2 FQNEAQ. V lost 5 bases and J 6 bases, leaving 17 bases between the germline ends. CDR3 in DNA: TGTGCCAGCAGCAGCTTAAGCACAGGCGTTAATTCACCCCTCCACTTT. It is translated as CASSSLSTGVNSPLHF. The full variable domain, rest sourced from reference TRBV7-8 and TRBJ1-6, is GAGVSQSPRYKVAKRGQDVALRCDPISGHVSLFWYQQALGQGPEFLTYFQNEAQLDKSGLPSDRFFAERPEGSVSTLKIQRTQQEDSAVYLCASSSLSTGVNSPLHFGNGTRLTVT.

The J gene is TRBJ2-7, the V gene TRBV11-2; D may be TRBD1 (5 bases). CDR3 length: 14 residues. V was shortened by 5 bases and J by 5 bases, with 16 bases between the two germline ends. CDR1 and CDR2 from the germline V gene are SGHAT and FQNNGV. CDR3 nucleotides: TGTGCCAGCAGCCCTACCGCAGGGATCAACGAGCAGTACTTC. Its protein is CASSPTAGINEQYF.

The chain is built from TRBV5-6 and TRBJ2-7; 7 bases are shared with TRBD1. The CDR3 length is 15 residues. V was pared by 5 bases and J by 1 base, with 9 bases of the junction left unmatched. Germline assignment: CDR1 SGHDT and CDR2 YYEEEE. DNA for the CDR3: TGTGCCAGCAGTTGGGGACAGACGAGATCCTACGAGCAGTACTTC. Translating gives CASSWGQTRSYEQYF.

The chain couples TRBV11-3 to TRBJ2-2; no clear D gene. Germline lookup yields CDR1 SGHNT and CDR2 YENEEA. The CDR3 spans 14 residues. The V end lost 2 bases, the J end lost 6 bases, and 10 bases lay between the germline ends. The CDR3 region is CASSLNPSSGELFF. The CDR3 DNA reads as TGTGCCAGCAGCTTAAACCCCTCTTCCGGGGAGCTGTTTTTT.